This is a list of T cell receptor beta chains from one sample in a study of immune evolution from preneoplasia to lung adenocarcinoma. Profiled with immunoSEQ multiplex PCR; TCRdb holds only in-frame clones, not every one. The sample lists 23,000 or so clones, about 79% occurring once. Source material: FFPE invasive lung adenocarcinoma tissue. Receptors originate from a person aged 55-75 years with lung adenocarcinoma. Each CDR3 is given with its conserved first and last residue.

TRBV5-1,CASSTGTTSGANVLTF
TRBV6-6,CASSPHRGTEAFF
TRBV7-6,CASSLVEGTGSSGYTF
TRBV28,CASSSTGTGSSYEQYF
TRBV11-3,CASSLQQGRGFLTF
TRBV7-9,CASSSEQGLGYTF
TRBV7-7,CASSLDLAGGVNEQFF
TRBV18,CASSPTSGFETGELFF
TRBV7-8,CASSLTTWGEAFF
TRBV10-2,CASTRQADYGYTF
TRBV6-5,CASSYGQVGEKLFF
TRBV30,CAWSPPWGPQHF
TRBV28,CASSPTRQGNVNEQFF
TRBV23-1,CASSQSMGQDDQPQHF
TRBV18,CASSLHQGVDTQYF
TRBV14,CASSLGKRSEAFF
TRBV11-3,CASSFQTQETQYF
TRBV7-9,CASRKAGDSTDTQYF
TRBV7-9,CASSSTLAGEQYF
TRBV5-1,CASSWGTLAANEQFF
TRBV6-5,CASARGSGSNGELFF
TRBV5-1,CASRMIAGRRRGYTF
TRBV7-2,CASSLDPTGTKQFF
TRBV11-3,CASGPGTSGRSYEQYF
TRBV11-2,CASSFSFPGGYTF
TRBV2,CASSWDRGADTQYF
TRBV9,CASSVRVVGLAGSGTLDEQFF
TRBV27,CASSFILPRGSGIRTDTQYF
TRBV5-6,CASSLFTKNIQYF
TRBV9,CASSRVGSTDTQYF
TRBV7-2,CASSRGGVVDEQYF
TRBV7-2,CASSLTSYNEQFF
TRBV6-1,CASSGRGSNTEAFF
TRBV5-5,CASSWQTLAKNIQYF
TRBV11-2,CASSLDLGVSEQFF
TRBV5-4,CASTLGGRGQETQYF
TRBV5-1,CASSLVAGGGNEQFF
TRBV6-5,CASRAGTHISQFF
TRBV19,CASTRTGNTEAFF
TRBV7-2,CASSPSGTGSYEQYF
TRBV10-3,CAISESGAGRGNEQFF
TRBV5-1,CASSLQQGAYEQYF
TRBV30,CAWSVPPSGIAYEQFF
TRBV18,CASSFSSTDTQYF
TRBV10-2,CASSVAGAGQPQHF
TRBV5-1,CASSFRQGNQETQYF
TRBV27,CASSPQGVAGTGELFF
TRBV11-3,CASSLGGGTSYEQYF
TRBV30,CAWSTTSGSSYEQYF
TRBV18,CASSARTGQGTGPSYEQYF
TRBV7-2,CASSPDYLSTDTQYF
TRBV6-5,CASSYTWTGARFF
TRBV11-3,CASSRRVWDYEQYF
TRBV7-9,CASSLYSGYNEQFF
TRBV29-1,CSVLDRAWGKLFF
TRBV4-2,CASSYEWGQGSETQYF
TRBV7-6,CASSLGTGASNQPQHF
TRBV5-1,CASSLLGGPVFEQYF